This is a list of T cell receptor beta chains from one sample in a study of blood T cell repertoires in COVID-19. The method was immunoSEQ multiplex PCR; TCRdb's version includes in-frame clones alone and lacks a portion of them. In the table there are around 44,000 clones, over 75% of which are singletons. Sequenced input: peripheral blood. The receptors originated from a man between 40 and 49 years old with active or convalescent COVID-19. The CDR3 runs from the conserved cysteine through the conserved F or W. The order of the fields is J gene, clone size, V gene, D gene, CDR3 DNA, CDR3 protein. The D gene is left open where the match is weak. Clone size is not always given. Where it is, it says once, few, many or a class for expanded clones.

TRBJ2-5 - TRBV24-1 TRBD2 TGTGCCACCAGTGACCGGCGCGGGGGAGAGACCCAGTACTTC CATSDRRGGETQYF
TRBJ2-3 - TRBV9 TRBD2 TGTGCCAGCAGCGTAGGGGCTAGCGGGCGCACAGATACGCAGTATTTT CASSVGASGRTDTQYF
TRBJ1-1 - TRBV20-1 - TGCAGTGCTAGTAACAGAGAAAACACTGAAGCTTTCTTT CSASNRENTEAFF
TRBJ2-5 few TRBV12-3/TRBV12-4 - TGTGCCAGCAGTTATAGTAGTACGGCCCAGTACTTC CASSYSSTAQYF
TRBJ1-3 - TRBV14 - TGTGCCAGCAGCCTTCAACTGAACTCTGGAAACACCATATATTTT CASSLQLNSGNTIYF
TRBJ1-2 few TRBV6-6 TRBD1 TGTGCCAGCAGTTACGACAGGGGTGGCTACACCTTC CASSYDRGGYTF
TRBJ2-3 few TRBV9 - TGTGCCAGCAGCCCTCCACGACTTGGCACAGATACGCAGTATTTT CASSPPRLGTDTQYF
TRBJ1-2 - TRBV7-2 TRBD1 TGTGCCAGCAGCTTAGACAGGGGGCAGGGTGGCTACACCTTC CASSLDRGQGGYTF
TRBJ1-2 - TRBV3-1/TRBV3-2 - TGTGCCAGCAGCCAAGATCAGAGGAGGCTGGGGGGCTACACCTTC CASSQDQRRLGGYTF
TRBJ2-7 - TRBV7-2 TRBD2 TGTGCCAGCAGCCCACGATCGGTAGCGGGGGTTAGCTCCTACGAGCAGTACTTC CASSPRSVAGVSSYEQYF
TRBJ2-7 few TRBV4-2 TRBD1 TGTGCCAGCAGCCGGGACGGGGACAGGGTCTACGAGCAGTACTTC CASSRDGDRVYEQYF
TRBJ1-3 - TRBV19 TRBD1 TGTGCCAGTAGAAACCGGGACAGACTTCTATTCTCTGGAAACACCATATATTTT CASRNRDRLLFSGNTIYF
TRBJ2-7 - TRBV30 - TGTGCCTGGAGTTCAGTATCCTACGAGCAGTACTTC CAWSSVSYEQYF
TRBJ1-1 many TRBV5-1 - TGCGCCAGCAGCTCGGGACAGAACACTGAAGCTTTCTTT CASSSGQNTEAFF
TRBJ2-7 - TRBV18 - TGTGCCAGCTCACCGCCGAGTGAAAATGTGCAGTACTTC CASSPPSENVQYF
TRBJ2-3 - TRBV5-6 - TGTGCCAGCAGCTGGAGGGTTTTTACCCCCGAAGATACGCAGTATTTT CASSWRVFTPEDTQYF
TRBJ1-4 few TRBV5-1 - TGCGCCAGCAGCTACGGAGCAACTAATGAAAAACTGTTTTTT CASSYGATNEKLFF
TRBJ1-4 - TRBV28 - TGTGCCAGCAGTTCACCAGAGCGAAGTGAAAAACTGTTTTTT CASSSPERSEKLFF
TRBJ2-2 - TRBV29-1 TRBD1 TGCAGCGTGGAGACAGGGGGCGCTTTCCCCGGGGAGCTGTTTTTT CSVETGGAFPGELFF
TRBJ2-7 - TRBV27 - TGTGCCAGCAGTTTACGAAGCGGTTCCTCCTACGAGCAGTACTTC CASSLRSGSSYEQYF
TRBJ2-7 - TRBV3-1/TRBV3-2 - TGTGCCAGCAGCCCCGCGGCCGGGGTTGGATTGGGCGAGCAGTACTTC CASSPAAGVGLGEQYF
TRBJ2-3 - TRBV19 TRBD2 TGTGCCAGTAGTATACTAGCGGGGCTCACAGATACGCAGTATTTT CASSILAGLTDTQYF
TRBJ1-1 - TRBV30 - TGTGCCTGGAGTGTACGTTGGGGAGTAGCTTTCTTT CAWSVRWGVAFF